The sequence of this TCR beta chain was determined in a study of Tregs in tolerant kidney transplant recipients. Regarding the study as a whole: Some patients' samples used different primers over time, so nucleotide sequences weren't comparable. Tregs expanded with activated donor B cells seemed most donor-specific.

Unstimulated regulatory T cells (CD4+CD25+CD127-), CD4+CD25- non-regulatory cells, CD4 and CD8 cells were FACS-sorted from thawed PBMCs. With regard to this clone: Its specificity is not known.

The assay was immunoSEQ multiplex PCR, and TCRdb's table has in-frame clones only and misses some. The data contain about 69,000 clones, about 89% of them singletons. There are 14 residues in the CDR3. CDR1 is SGDLS and CDR2 is YYNGEE in the germline V gene. Trimming removed 0 bases at V and 1 base at J, with 7 bases between. This sequence was found in a human donor who received a combined kidney and bone marrow transplant. Sequencing used CD4+ T cells from blood, obtained before the transplant. This chain connects TRBV9 to TRBJ1-1; D not certain. CDR3 protein: CASSVEWRNTEAFF. The CDR3 DNA follows: TGTGCCAGCAGCGTAGAGTGGAGGAACACTGAAGCTTTCTTT.